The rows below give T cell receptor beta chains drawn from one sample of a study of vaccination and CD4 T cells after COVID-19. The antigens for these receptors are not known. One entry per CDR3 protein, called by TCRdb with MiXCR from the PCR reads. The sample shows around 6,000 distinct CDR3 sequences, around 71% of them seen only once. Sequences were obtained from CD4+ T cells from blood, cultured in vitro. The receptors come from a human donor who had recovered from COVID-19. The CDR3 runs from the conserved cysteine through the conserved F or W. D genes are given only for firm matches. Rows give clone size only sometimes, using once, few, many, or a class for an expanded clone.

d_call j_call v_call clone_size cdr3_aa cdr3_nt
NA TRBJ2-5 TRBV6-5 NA CASSYRTVDETQYF TGTGCCAGCAGTTACCGTACAGTAGATGAGACCCAGTACTTC
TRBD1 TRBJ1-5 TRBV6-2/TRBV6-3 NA CASTLRGTDSNQPQHF TGTGCCAGCACCCTAAGGGGGACAGATAGCAATCAGCCCCAGCATTTT
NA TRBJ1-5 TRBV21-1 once CASTSCRTTLCSNQPQHF TGTGCCAGCACAAGTTGCCGGACGACTCTGTGTAGCAATCAGCCCCAGCATTTT
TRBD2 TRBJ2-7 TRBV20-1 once CSAGLVDREQYF TGCAGTGCTGGACTAGTTGATCGCGAGCAGTACTTC
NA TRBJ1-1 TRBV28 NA CAIRTPNAIHEAFF TGTGCCATCCGAACCCCTAACGCCATCCATGAAGCTTTCTTT
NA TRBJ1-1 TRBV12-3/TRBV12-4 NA CASSPRTNTNTEAFF TGTGCCAGCAGTCCTCGGACAAATACTAACACTGAAGCTTTCTTT
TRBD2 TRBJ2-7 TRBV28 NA CASSLSGRTPYEQYF TGTGCCAGCAGTTTAAGCGGGAGGACCCCCTACGAGCAGTACTTC
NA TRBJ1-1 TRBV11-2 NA CASSLGTKAFF TGTGCCAGCAGCTTGGGAACCAAAGCTTTCTTT
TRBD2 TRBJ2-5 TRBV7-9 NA CASSLAGTSARYQETQYF TGTGCCAGCAGCCTTGCCGGGACTAGCGCTCGGTACCAAGAGACCCAGTACTTC
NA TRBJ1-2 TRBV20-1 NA CSAEPPGQYGHTF TGCAGTGCGGAGCCCCCTGGACAGTATGGCCACACCTTC
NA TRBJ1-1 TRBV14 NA CASSQFQKGRGEAFF TGTGCCAGCAGCCAATTTCAAAAGGGAAGGGGTGAAGCTTTCTTT
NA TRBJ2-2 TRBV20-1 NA CSARDLGRNTGELFF TGCAGTGCTAGAGATTTAGGGAGGAACACCGGGGAGCTGTTTTTT
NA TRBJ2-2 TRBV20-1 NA CSARGLVGRSNTGELFF TGCAGTGCTAGGGGGCTAGTGGGGAGGTCGAACACCGGGGAGCTGTTTTTT
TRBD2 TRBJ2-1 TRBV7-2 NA CASRQRGASDSYNEQFF TGTGCCAGCAGACAGCGGGGGGCCTCCGACTCCTACAATGAGCAGTTCTTC
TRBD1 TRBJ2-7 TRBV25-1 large CASSDSRTGIIYEQYF TGTGCCAGCAGTGACTCGAGGACAGGGATAATCTACGAGCAGTACTTC
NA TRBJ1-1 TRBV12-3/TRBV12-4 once CASIRWGQVTEAFF TGTGCCAGCATCCGGTGGGGACAAGTCACTGAAGCTTTCTTT
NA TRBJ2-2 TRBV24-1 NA CATSDWASGELFF TGTGCCACCAGTGATTGGGCGTCCGGGGAGCTGTTTTTT
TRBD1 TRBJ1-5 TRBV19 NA CASSRDREEPQHF TGTGCCAGTAGTCGGGACAGGGAGGAGCCCCAGCATTTT
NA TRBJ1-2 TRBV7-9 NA CASSLDRDNYGYTF TGTGCCAGCAGCTTAGACAGGGATAACTATGGCTACACCTTC
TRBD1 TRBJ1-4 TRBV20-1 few CSAANRGLLGGTGEKLFF TGCAGTGCTGCTAACAGGGGGCTTTTAGGGGGGACGGGTGAAAAACTGTTTTTT
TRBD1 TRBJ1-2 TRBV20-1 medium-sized CSARQGDYGYTF TGCAGTGCGAGACAGGGAGACTATGGCTACACCTTC
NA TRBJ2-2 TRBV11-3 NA CASSYSTNTGELFF TGTGCCAGCAGCTACTCGACGAACACCGGGGAGCTGTTTTTT
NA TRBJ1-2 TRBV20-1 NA CSAFGLTYGYTF TGCAGTGCTTTCGGTTTAACCTATGGCTACACCTTC
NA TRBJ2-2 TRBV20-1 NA CSARGLENTGELFF TGCAGTGCTAGAGGACTAGAGAACACCGGGGAGCTGTTTTTT
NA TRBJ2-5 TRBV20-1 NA CSAPGDTQETQYF TGCAGTGCTCCGGGGGACACACAAGAGACCCAGTACTTC
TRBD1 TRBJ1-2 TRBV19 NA CASSIDGQGDYGYTF TGTGCCAGTAGTATAGATGGGCAGGGGGACTATGGCTACACCTTC
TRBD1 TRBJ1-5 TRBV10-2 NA CASSELGTGGNQPQHF TGCGCCAGCAGTGAACTAGGGACAGGGGGCAATCAGCCCCAGCATTTT
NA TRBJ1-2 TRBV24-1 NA CATRGGYTF TGTGCCACCAGGGGGGGCTACACCTTC
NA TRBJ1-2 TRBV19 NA CASTPAGYGYTF TGTGCCAGTACCCCGGCTGGTTATGGCTACACCTTC
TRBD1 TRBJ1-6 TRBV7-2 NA CASSWDRASPLHF TGTGCCAGCAGTTGGGACAGGGCTTCACCCCTCCACTTT
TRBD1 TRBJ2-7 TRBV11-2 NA CASRDRAHEQYF TGTGCCAGCCGGGACAGGGCCCACGAGCAGTACTTC
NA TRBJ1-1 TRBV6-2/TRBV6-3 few CASSYADGPGNTEAFF TGTGCCAGCAGTTACGCGGACGGCCCCGGGAACACTGAAGCTTTCTTT
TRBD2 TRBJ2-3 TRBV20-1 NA CSARDLSGGTDTQYF TGCAGTGCTAGAGATCTCAGCGGGGGCACAGATACGCAGTATTTT
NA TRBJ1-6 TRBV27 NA CASSSRYRAGSPLHF TGTGCCAGCAGTTCTCGGTATAGGGCGGGCTCACCCCTCCACTTT
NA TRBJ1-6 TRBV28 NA CASSTSWGLDSPLHF TGTGCCAGCAGTACCTCTTGGGGTCTTGATTCACCCCTCCACTTT
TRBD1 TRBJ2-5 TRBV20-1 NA CSARGVRQGPIQETQYF TGCAGTGCTAGAGGAGTCCGACAGGGCCCAATCCAAGAGACCCAGTACTTC
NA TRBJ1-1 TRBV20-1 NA CSARDRVGGTEAFF TGCAGTGCTAGAGATAGGGTCGGGGGCACTGAAGCTTTCTTT
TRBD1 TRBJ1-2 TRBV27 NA CASRADDRGYGYTF TGTGCCAGCAGGGCTGACGACAGGGGCTATGGCTACACCTTC
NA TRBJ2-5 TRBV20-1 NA CSARDSRRRVQETQYF TGCAGTGCTAGAGATAGTCGCCGCAGGGTCCAAGAGACCCAGTACTTC
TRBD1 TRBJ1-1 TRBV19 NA CASISTGRNTEAFF TGTGCCAGTATTTCGACAGGGAGGAACACTGAAGCTTTCTTT
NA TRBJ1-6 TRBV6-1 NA CATETRDNYNSPLHF TGTGCCACCGAAACCCGGGACAATTATAATTCACCCCTCCACTTT
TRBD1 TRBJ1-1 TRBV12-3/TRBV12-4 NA CASSFRSGTGASRRTEAFF TGTGCCAGCAGTTTTAGGTCCGGGACAGGGGCCTCACGGCGCACTGAAGCTTTCTTT
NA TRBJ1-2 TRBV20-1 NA CSATTGSGYTF TGCAGTGCAACGACAGGTTCTGGCTACACCTTC
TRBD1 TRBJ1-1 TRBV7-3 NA CASSLMGQSNTEAFF TGTGCCAGCAGCTTAATGGGACAGTCGAACACTGAAGCTTTCTTT
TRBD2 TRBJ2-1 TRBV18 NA CASSPGTSGRDDEQFF TGTGCCAGCTCACCAGGGACTAGCGGGAGGGATGATGAGCAGTTCTTC
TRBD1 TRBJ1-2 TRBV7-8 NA CASSLTGTGYYGYTF TGTGCCAGCAGCTTGACCGGGACAGGGTACTATGGCTACACCTTC
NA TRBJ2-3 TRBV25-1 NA CASSEFRMSGDTQYF TGTGCCAGCAGTGAATTTCGCATGAGCGGCGATACGCAGTATTTT
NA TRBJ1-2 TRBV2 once CASRGGLYGYTF TGTGCCAGCAGGGGGGGGCTGTATGGCTACACCTTC
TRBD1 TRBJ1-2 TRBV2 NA CASSEAVGGANYGYTF TGTGCCAGCAGTGAAGCGGTAGGGGGCGCTAACTATGGCTACACCTTC
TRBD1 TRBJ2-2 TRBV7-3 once CASGGQGGTGELFF TGTGCCAGCGGGGGACAGGGGGGCACCGGGGAGCTGTTTTTT
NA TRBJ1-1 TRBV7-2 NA CASGSGTGYMNTEAFF TGTGCCAGCGGCTCGGGAACAGGATACATGAACACTGAAGCTTTCTTT
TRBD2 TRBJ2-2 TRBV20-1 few CRVAGGSGELFF TGCAGGGTAGCGGGAGGATCCGGGGAGCTGTTTTTT
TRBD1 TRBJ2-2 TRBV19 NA CASSNRGDTGELFF TGTGCCAGTAGTAACAGGGGCGATACCGGGGAGCTGTTTTTT